These T cell receptor beta chains were read from a single sample in a study of control samples from healthy donors and cancer patients. TCRdb keeps only in-frame clones here, not all; method: immunoSEQ multiplex PCR. This table holds some 100,000 clones, approximately 90% found once. Sequenced material: blood. All receptors derive from a man aged 25-45 years in good health. The CDR3 runs from the conserved cysteine through the conserved F or W. The D gene is left open where the match is weak. The size of a clone is reported for some rows only, either as once, few or many, or as a class for expanded clones.

CDR3aa	CDR3nt	v_gene	j_gene	abundance	d_gene
CASSLVSGKNYNEQFF	TGCGCCAGCAGCTTGGTTAGCGGGAAGAACTACAATGAGCAGTTCTTC	TRBV5-1	TRBJ2-1	-	TRBD2
CASSLGGGGRSETQYF	TGTGCCAGCAGTCTCGGAGGGGGGGGCAGGTCGGAGACCCAGTACTTC	TRBV28	TRBJ2-5	-	-
CAWAGLLNEKLFF	TGTGCCTGGGCGGGCCTCCTTAATGAAAAACTGTTTTTT	TRBV30	TRBJ1-4	-	-
CAWSVGTENSPLHF	TGTGCCTGGAGTGTGGGGACCGAAAATTCACCCCTCCACTTT	TRBV30	TRBJ1-6	-	-
CASREYGGPNSPLHF	TGTGCCAGCAGGGAGTACGGGGGCCCCAATTCACCCCTCCACTTT	TRBV5-6	TRBJ1-6	-	-
CSALNGGYTF	TGCAGTGCTTTGAATGGTGGCTACACCTTC	TRBV20-1	TRBJ1-2	-	-
CASSPDGTDTQYF	TGTGCCAGCAGCCCGGACGGCACAGATACGCAGTATTTT	TRBV7-7	TRBJ2-3	once	-
CASSLVLGDNEQYF	TGTGCCAGCAGCTTGGTGTTGGGGGACAACGAGCAGTACTTC	TRBV5-4	TRBJ2-7	-	-
CASSQFSGNQPQHF	TGTGCCAGCAGCCAATTTTCAGGGAATCAGCCCCAGCATTTT	TRBV3-1/TRBV3-2	TRBJ1-5	-	-
CASSPSRGPGELFF	TGTGCCAGCAGCCCATCCAGGGGCCCCGGGGAGCTGTTTTTT	TRBV4-2	TRBJ2-2	once	-
CASSSPKGQGKSGYTF	TGTGCCAGCAGCTCCCCTAAGGGCCAGGGCAAGAGTGGCTACACCTTC	TRBV7-9	TRBJ1-2	-	-
CASSPRSSYNSPLHF	TGTGCCAGCAGCCCCAGGAGCTCCTATAATTCACCCCTCCACTTT	TRBV3-1/TRBV3-2	TRBJ1-6	-	-
CATSDLWAPNNEQFF	TGTGCCACCAGTGATTTGTGGGCTCCAAACAATGAGCAGTTCTTC	TRBV24-1	TRBJ2-1	-	-
CATSDLKWEQFF	TGTGCCACCAGTGATTTAAAATGGGAGCAGTTCTTC	TRBV24-1	TRBJ2-1	-	-
CASSLAGPRETQYF	TGTGCCAGCAGCTTAGCGGGGCCCCGGGAGACCCAGTACTTC	TRBV7-2	TRBJ2-5	-	-
CASSQVGQGTSGNTIYF	TGCGCCAGCAGCCAAGTCGGACAGGGGACTTCAGGAAACACCATATATTTT	TRBV4-1	TRBJ1-3	-	TRBD1
CASSSGLADTDTQYF	TGTGCCAGCAGCTCGGGACTAGCTGACACAGATACGCAGTATTTT	TRBV7-7	TRBJ2-3	-	TRBD2
CASSPGQNYGYTF	TGTGCCAGCTCACCAGGACAGAACTATGGCTACACCTTC	TRBV18	TRBJ1-2	-	-
CASSEISGVVSSYNEQFF	TGTGCCAGCAGTGAGATCAGCGGGGTGGTGTCTTCCTACAATGAGCAGTTCTTC	TRBV2	TRBJ2-1	-	TRBD2
CASRQTGFINEKLFF	TGTGCCAGCAGACAAACGGGGTTTATTAATGAAAAACTGTTTTTT	TRBV6-5	TRBJ1-4	-	-
CASSQDSISGNTIYF	TGTGCCAGCAGCCAAGACAGTATCTCTGGAAACACCATATATTTT	TRBV4-2	TRBJ1-3	-	-
CASRDRVSGTDTQYF	TGTGCCAGCCGGGACAGGGTCTCAGGGACAGATACGCAGTATTTT	TRBV2	TRBJ2-3	-	TRBD1
CSARGTVGYTF	TGCAGTGCTAGAGGGACGGTTGGCTACACCTTC	TRBV20-1	TRBJ1-2	-	-
CASRGTSQMNTEAFF	TGTGCCAGTCGAGGGACAAGCCAAATGAACACTGAAGCTTTCTTT	TRBV19	TRBJ1-1	-	-
CASSEIVWVGSNQPQHF	TGTGCCAGCAGTGAAATCGTATGGGTGGGCAGCAATCAGCCCCAGCATTTT	TRBV6-1	TRBJ1-5	-	-
CASRTSGGYGELFF	TGTGCCAGCAGGACTAGCGGGGGGTACGGGGAGCTGTTTTTT	TRBV4-2	TRBJ2-2	-	TRBD2